The 28 T cell receptor beta chains below all came from one sample that was sequenced in a study of T cell responses to AZD1222 COVID-19 vaccine. TCRdb's copy holds only in-frame clones and misses some; the assay was immunoSEQ multiplex PCR. The table records tens of thousands of clones, 70% to 90% of them present only once. The starting material was peripheral blood, obtained 28 days after the second AZD1222 dose. These receptor sequences come from an adult who received the AZD1222 COVID-19 vaccine.

This chain connects TRBV4-1 to TRBJ2-7, with D possibly TRBD1 on 6 matching bases. Trimming cost V 3 bases and J 7 bases, with 13 bases left between them. This CDR3 is built from 13 residues. Germline V gene lookup returns CDR1 MGHRA and CDR2 YSYEKL. The DNA of the CDR3 is TGCGCCAGCAGCCAGGAGGACAGAAGGGAGCAGTACTTC. Amino acid sequence: CASSQEDRREQYF.

J is TRBJ1-6 and V is TRBV30; 8 positions match TRBD1. Germline loops: CDR1 GTSNPN, CDR2 SVGIG (reference sequence). J lost 8 bases, V lost 6 bases, and 12 bases had no gene match. The CDR3 loop spans 15 amino acids. The CDR3 reads CACTAGGLEDSPLHF. In DNA form, the CDR3 reads TGTGCCTGTACCGCAGGGGGCCTAGAAGATTCACCCCTCCACTTT. Combining the CDR3 with reference TRBV30 and TRBJ1-6 gives the whole variable domain SQTIHQWPATLVQPVGSPLSLECTVEGTSNPNLYWYRQAAGRGLQLLFYSVGIGQISSEVPQNLSASRPQDRQFILSSKKLLLSDSGFYLCACTAGGLEDSPLHFGNGTRLTVT.

The CDR3: CASSTLRLAPTYEQYF. DNA of the CDR3: TGTGCCAGCAGCACCTTAAGACTAGCGCCAACCTACGAGCAGTACTTC. The chain recombines TRBV21-1 with TRBJ2-7; the DNA was not compared with TRBD2, the D call given in the table. TRBV21-1 is labeled a pseudogene. The length of the CDR3 is 16 residues.

The chain carries TRBV30 and TRBJ1-3, with D uncertain. CDR3 length equals 16 residues. The V end lost 0 bases, the J end lost 0 bases, and 12 bases lay between the germline ends. The germline V gene has CDR1 GTSNPN and CDR2 SVGIG (reference sequence). The CDR3 sequence: CAWSVGSGSSGNTIYF. As DNA, the CDR3 is TGTGCCTGGAGTGTAGGTAGCGGATCCTCTGGAAACACCATATATTTT.

The sample holds one count of this clone. This chain links TRBV6-6 with TRBJ2-3; TRBD1 aligns across 7 bases. V lost 3 bases to trimming and J lost 0 bases; unmatched junction nucleotides: 6. The germline CDR1 and CDR2 sequences are MNHNY and SVGAGI (reference sequence). CDR3 size: 16 residues. The CDR3 sequence: CASSYRDRASTDTQYF. CDR3 DNA sequence: TGTGCCAGCAGTTATCGGGACAGAGCTAGCACAGATACGCAGTATTTT.

For the CDR3, the DNA is TGTGCCAGCAGTGAACGAAGGGCGGAAGCTTTCTTT. Translating it yields CASSERRAEAFF. V is TRBV6-1 and J is TRBJ1-1; no clear D. Trimming pared 2 bases from V and 8 bases from J, leaving 9 bases between. The CDR3 has 12 residues. Germline-derived CDR1 and CDR2 are MNHNS and SASEGT.

The chain has TRBV3-1 (or the pseudogene TRBV3-2) and TRBJ2-2; D is uncertain. V gave up 8 bases and J gave up 4 bases, with 5 bases separating them. The V gene's germline CDR1 is LGHDT and CDR2 YNNKEL (reference sequence). This CDR3 is built from 11 residues. The CDR3 DNA follows: TGTGCCAGCGGAACCACCGGGGAGCTGTTTTTT. This encodes CASGTTGELFF.

The chain is built from TRBV5-1 and TRBJ2-7, with 11 bases aligning to TRBD2. The CDR3 length is 14 residues. The V segment lost 4 bases and the J segment 7 bases; nucleotides outside the gene matches: 7. CDR1 is SGHRS and CDR2 is YFSETQ in the germline V gene. CDR3 DNA sequence: TGCGCCAGCAGCCCCCAGACTAGCGGGACGGAGCAGTACTTC. This encodes CASSPQTSGTEQYF. The full variable domain, with the rest looked up from reference TRBV5-1 and TRBJ2-7, is KAGVTQTPRYLIKTRGQQVTLSCSPISGHRSVSWYQQTPGQGLQFLFEYFSETQRNKGNFPGRFSGRQFSNSRSEMNVSTLELGDSALYLCASSPQTSGTEQYFGPGTRLTVT.

The gene calls are TRBV19 and TRBJ2-3; the match to TRBD2 covers 12 bases. The CDR3 has 16 amino acids. CDR1 and CDR2 (germline): LNHDA, SQIVND (reference sequence). J gave up 5 bases and V 5 bases, and 8 bases lay outside the gene matches. The CDR3: CASSPLLAGGEDTQYF. CDR3 nucleotide sequence: TGTGCCAGTAGTCCGTTACTAGCGGGAGGCGAAGATACGCAGTATTTT.

The chain joins TRBV5-4 to TRBJ2-7, with D perhaps TRBD2 (5 bases). V gave up 2 bases and J gave up 1 base, with 16 bases separating them. Looked up from germline, CDR1 is SGHNT and CDR2 is YYREEE (reference sequence). CDR3 length: 16 residues. CDR3 amino acids: CASSFSQSGGSYEQYF. The CDR3 DNA follows: TGTGCCAGCAGCTTCTCCCAAAGCGGTGGATCCTACGAGCAGTACTTC.

J is TRBJ2-1 and V is TRBV11-2; D perhaps matches TRBD2 (6 bases). The CDR3 contains 16 residues. The V and J ends lost 10 bases and 0 bases respectively, with 19 bases between them. Per germline, CDR1 SGHAT and CDR2 FQNNGV. Written as DNA, the CDR3 is TGTGCCACCCAATCCGTTAGCGGTAGCTCCTACAATGAGCAGTTCTTC. Translating it yields CATQSVSGSSYNEQFF.

The chain carries TRBV5-4 and TRBJ1-2; D is undetermined. The V end lost 2 bases, the J end lost 2 bases, and 13 bases lay between the germline ends. From germline, CDR1 is SGHNT and CDR2 YYREEE (reference sequence). The CDR3 contains 15 residues. CDR3 in DNA: TGTGCCAGCAGCTTCGAATACAGTCTAAACTATGGCTACACCTTC. Its protein product is CASSFEYSLNYGYTF. The entire variable domain, with the rest obtained from reference TRBV5-4 and TRBJ1-2, is as follows: ETGVTQSPTHLIKTRGQQVTLRCSSQSGHNTVSWYQQALGQGPQFIFQYYREEENGRGNFPPRFSGLQFPNYSSELNVNALELDDSALYLCASSFEYSLNYGYTFGSGTRLTVV.

V usage is TRBV7-2 and J usage is TRBJ2-7; 11 bases fit TRBD2. Per the germline V gene, CDR1 is SGHTA and CDR2 is FQGNSA. Trimming at V came to 4 bases and at J to 2 bases, leaving 7 bases not matched to a gene. The CDR3 totals 16 residues. The DNA for the CDR3 is TGTGCCAGCAGCTCATTGACTAGCGGGAAACCCTACGAGCAGTACTTC. Protein product: CASSSLTSGKPYEQYF. The entire variable domain, with the rest obtained from reference TRBV7-2 and TRBJ2-7, is as follows: GAGVSQSPSNKVTEKGKDVELRCDPISGHTALYWYRQSLGQGLEFLIYFQGNSAPDKSGLPSDRFSAERTGGSVSTLTIQRTQQEDSAVYLCASSSLTSGKPYEQYFGPGTRLTVT.

The chain is built from TRBV6-5 and TRBJ2-1; 7 bases are shared with TRBD1. Germline CDR1 and CDR2: MNHEY and SVGAGI. The CDR3 extends over 16 amino acids. After removal of 2 bases from V and 5 bases from J, the junction contained 9 bases not matched to a gene. The CDR3 nucleotides read TGTGCCAGCAGTTACACTTCGGCGACAGGGAACAATGAGCAGTTCTTC. Translating it yields CASSYTSATGNNEQFF.

The chain combines TRBV19 with TRBJ1-6; 8 bases align to TRBD1. This CDR3 comprises 14 residues. Per the germline V gene, CDR1 is LNHDA and CDR2 is SQIVND (reference sequence). Trimming removed 5 bases from V and 7 bases from J; junction bases left unmatched: 4. The CDR3 DNA sequence: TGTGCCAGTAGTGCCCGGGACAGGAATTCACCCCTCCACTTT. Residues: CASSARDRNSPLHF.

The chain has TRBV7-9 and TRBJ1-2; 9 nucleotides align to TRBD1. Germline trimming cut 7 bases from V and 5 bases from J; bases unmatched to any gene: 8. CDR3 length: 14 residues. Germline CDR1 is SEHNR and CDR2 is FQNEAQ (reference sequence). The CDR3 is CASIPGQGDYGYTF. The CDR3 nucleotides are TGTGCCAGCATTCCGGGACAGGGAGATTATGGCTACACCTTC.

This chain uses TRBV6-1 with TRBJ2-7; D ambiguous. Trimming shortened V by 4 bases and J by 2 bases, and 15 bases separated the two germline ends. The CDR3 loop spans 15 amino acids. CDR1 is MNHNS and CDR2 is SASEGT in the germline V gene. As DNA, the CDR3 is TGTGCCAGCAGTGGTTCTGGGGAACCCCCCTACGAGCAGTACTTC. This encodes CASSGSGEPPYEQYF.

V is TRBV19 and J is TRBJ2-1, with 12 nucleotides matching TRBD2. V shed 7 bases, J shed 3 bases, and the junction held 1 base outside the gene matches. Per the germline V gene, CDR1 is LNHDA and CDR2 is SQIVND (reference sequence). The CDR3 totals 14 residues. CDR3 nucleotide sequence: TGTGCCAGTACGACTAGCGGGAGCTACAATGAGCAGTTCTTC. This sequence encodes CASTTSGSYNEQFF.

The rearrangement joins TRBV30 to TRBJ1-1; no definite D call. Trimming cost V 1 base and J 5 bases, with 5 bases left between them. The CDR3 has 11 amino acids. The V gene's germline CDR1 is GTSNPN and CDR2 SVGIG (reference sequence). CDR3 residues: CAWSDMTEAFF. The CDR3 DNA is TGTGCCTGGAGTGATATGACTGAAGCTTTCTTT.

The chain carries TRBV6-1 and TRBJ2-3; 9 bases are a match to TRBD2. CDR1 and CDR2 from the germline V gene are MNHNS and SASEGT. After removal of 2 bases from V and 4 bases from J, the junction contained 7 bases not matched to a gene. There are 16 residues in the CDR3. The CDR3 sequence: CASSERVSGSPDTQYF. CDR3 DNA: TGTGCCAGCAGTGAAAGAGTTAGCGGGAGTCCAGATACGCAGTATTTT.

The chain joins TRBV6-4 to TRBJ1-1; tentative D call: TRBD1 (5 bases). Per germline, CDR1 MRHNA and CDR2 SNTAGT. V dropped 0 bases and J dropped 4 bases, with 12 bases sitting between them. This CDR3 region has 15 residues. CDR3 coding DNA: TGTGCCAGCAGTGACTCCCCGAGAGGGGCCACTGAAGCTTTCTTT. Residues: CASSDSPRGATEAFF.

This rearrangement joins TRBV2 to TRBJ1-1, with D perhaps TRBD1 (6 bases). This CDR3 region has 14 residues. Trimming removed 6 bases from V and 1 base from J, with 12 bases in between. In germline, CDR1 is SNHLY, CDR2 FYNNEI. The CDR3 sequence: CASRTSGENTEAFF. The CDR3 bases are TGTGCCAGCAGGACCTCAGGGGAGAACACTGAAGCTTTCTTT.

V is TRBV11-2 and J is TRBJ2-5; D unresolved. Germline CDR1 is SGHAT and CDR2 is FQNNGV. V dropped 5 bases and J dropped 4 bases, with 17 bases sitting between them. CDR3 length equals 15 residues. CDR3 in amino acids: CASSQIIQVGETQYF. The CDR3 DNA reads as TGTGCCAGCAGCCAAATAATTCAAGTTGGAGAGACCCAGTACTTC.

The chain links TRBV19 to TRBJ2-2; D might be TRBD2 (5 bases). Trimming removed 6 bases from V and 3 bases from J, with 8 bases in between. Germline-derived CDR1 and CDR2 are LNHDA and SQIVND (reference sequence). The CDR3 consists of 13 residues. The CDR3 spells CASRERYTGELFF. Here the CDR3 DNA reads TGTGCCAGTAGGGAGCGGTACACCGGGGAGCTGTTTTTT. The entire variable domain, with the rest obtained from reference TRBV19 and TRBJ2-2, is as follows: DGGITQSPKYLFRKEGQNVTLSCEQNLNHDAMYWYRQDPGQGLRLIYYSQIVNDFQKGDIAEGYSVSREKKESFPLTVTSAQKNPTAFYLCASRERYTGELFFGEGSRLTVL.

The chain carries TRBV4-1 and TRBJ1-3; D not certain. V shed 1 base and J shed 0 bases, with 7 bases lying between them. The CDR3 has 15 residues. Germline V gene sequence: CDR1 MGHRA, CDR2 YSYEKL. The CDR3 protein is CASSQVGGSGNTIYF. The CDR3, as DNA: TGCGCCAGCAGCCAAGTGGGAGGCTCTGGAAACACCATATATTTT.

With respect to this clone: The sample holds other DNA sequences that translate to the same CDR3. The chain uses TRBV10-2 and TRBJ1-5, with D tentatively TRBD1 (5 bases). CDR1 WSHSY and CDR2 SAAADI come from the germline V gene. The CDR3 sequence is 13 residues long. V lost 3 bases and J lost 7, with 10 bases in between. The CDR3 is CASSEGARQPQHF. In nucleotides, the CDR3 is TGCGCCAGCAGTGAAGGGGCTCGGCAGCCCCAGCATTTT.

The rearrangement links TRBV6-5 to TRBJ2-7; 7 bases line up with TRBD1. Germline loops: CDR1 MNHEY, CDR2 SVGAGI. With V trimmed by 2 bases and J by 4 bases, 11 bases remained unmatched. The CDR3 is made up of 16 amino acids. The CDR3 region is CASSYGRPGQSYEQYF. DNA of the CDR3: TGTGCCAGCAGTTACGGCAGGCCGGGACAGTCATACGAGCAGTACTTC.

The chain employs TRBV3-1 (or the pseudogene TRBV3-2) and TRBJ1-3, with no clear D. This CDR3 has 14 residues. The germline V and J ends were trimmed by 3 bases and 0 bases, with 6 bases remaining between them. Germline V gene data show CDR1 as LGHDT and CDR2 as YNNKEL (reference sequence). The chain's CDR3 is CASSQAVSGNTIYF. The CDR3 region has the DNA TGTGCCAGCAGCCAGGCGGTCTCTGGAAACACCATATATTTT.